Listed below are T cell receptor beta chains from one sample, sequenced in a study of cytomegalovirus exposure and HLA in healthy donors. Method: immunoSEQ multiplex PCR; TCRdb's copy keeps in-frame clones and lacks some. This specimen shows fewer than 75,000 clones; the ten leading clones hold more than 15%. Sequencing was performed on PBMCs. These receptors were obtained from a boy younger than 18 in good health and CMV-seronegative. Both conserved end residues are part of each CDR3. A D gene is named only where the DNA matches it firmly.

TRBJ1-2,TRBV5-1,NA,CASSSYLPGDSFPNYGYTF,TGCGCCAGCAGCTCGTATCTTCCGGGAGATTCTTTTCCAAACTATGGCTACACCTTC
TRBJ1-1,TRBV6-5,TRBD1,CASSLGTGMVTEAFF,TGTGCCAGCAGTTTGGGGACAGGGATGGTCACTGAAGCTTTCTTT
TRBJ2-1,TRBV6-5,TRBD1,CASSSPDRPPYNEQFF,TGTGCCAGCAGTTCACCGGACAGGCCACCCTACAATGAGCAGTTCTTC
TRBJ2-7,TRBV10-3,TRBD1,CAISGQGAQSDEQYF,TGTGCCATCAGTGGACAGGGGGCCCAATCCGACGAGCAGTACTTC
TRBJ2-7,TRBV11-2,NA,CASSLDSSGPYEQYF,TGTGCCAGCAGCTTAGATAGCAGCGGTCCCTACGAGCAGTACTTC
TRBJ2-1,TRBV19,TRBD2,CASSRTSGGAHNEQFF,TGTGCCAGTAGTAGGACTAGCGGGGGGGCCCACAATGAGCAGTTCTTC
TRBJ1-1,TRBV29-1,NA,CSVAYVGLRTEAFF,TGCAGCGTTGCATACGTTGGCCTTCGCACTGAAGCTTTCTTT
TRBJ1-1,TRBV7-8,NA,CASSFQNRRVNTEAFF,TGTGCCAGCAGCTTCCAGAACCGGAGGGTAAACACTGAAGCTTTCTTT
TRBJ1-2,TRBV7-2,NA,CASSPGRGGGYTF,TGTGCCAGCAGCCCGGGGAGGGGAGGCGGCTACACCTTC
TRBJ1-2,TRBV6-6,NA,CASSLTGYGYTF,TGTGCCAGCAGTTTAACAGGGTATGGCTACACCTTC
TRBJ1-1,TRBV5-1,NA,CASSFLTGGGNTEAFF,TGCGCCAGCAGCTTCCTAACAGGCGGGGGTAACACTGAAGCTTTCTTT
TRBJ1-1,TRBV29-1,TRBD1,CSVEVPFDRVVTEAFF,TGCAGCGTTGAAGTCCCCTTTGACAGGGTGGTCACTGAAGCTTTCTTT
TRBJ2-2,TRBV5-1,TRBD2,CASSRTSGENTGELFF,TGCGCCAGCAGCAGGACTAGCGGGGAGAACACCGGGGAGCTGTTTTTT
TRBJ2-7,TRBV9,TRBD2,CASSALSGSDEQYF,TGTGCCAGCAGCGCCCTTAGCGGGAGCGACGAGCAGTACTTC
TRBJ1-2,TRBV27,NA,CASSLEGNYGYTF,TGTGCCAGCAGCCTGGAGGGGAACTATGGCTACACCTTC
TRBJ2-2,TRBV25-1,TRBD2,CASSELGLAGEAGELFF,TGTGCCAGCAGTGAACTAGGACTAGCGGGAGAGGCCGGGGAGCTGTTTTTT
TRBJ2-7,TRBV6-6,NA,CASSYSIPGYEQYF,TGTGCCAGCAGTTACTCGATCCCGGGTTACGAGCAGTACTTC
TRBJ2-7,TRBV6-5,TRBD1,CASSIRQGAPHEQYF,TGTGCCAGCAGTATAAGACAGGGGGCGCCGCACGAGCAGTACTTC
TRBJ2-7,TRBV9,NA,CASSEGIQGDEQYF,TGTGCCAGCAGCGAAGGAATTCAGGGTGACGAGCAGTACTTC
TRBJ1-2,TRBV7-9,TRBD1,CASSSTQSPGQGLTYGYTF,TGTGCCAGCAGTTCTACCCAAAGCCCGGGACAGGGGTTGACCTATGGCTACACCTTC
TRBJ1-4,TRBV6-1,TRBD1,CAIRQGAGEKLFF,TGTGCCATCCGACAGGGGGCTGGTGAAAAACTGTTTTTT
TRBJ1-5,TRBV19,TRBD1,CASSTHRGNQPQHF,TGTGCCAGTAGTACCCACAGGGGGAATCAGCCCCAGCATTTT
TRBJ2-7,TRBV5-4,NA,CASSPGSTGTPYEQYF,TGTGCCAGCAGCCCGGGTTCGACAGGGACTCCCTACGAGCAGTACTTC
TRBJ2-5,TRBV7-9,TRBD1,CASSVRTGGRETQYF,TGTGCCAGCAGCGTACGGACAGGGGGTCGAGAGACCCAGTACTTC
TRBJ2-1,TRBV9,TRBD1,CASSVEGQAVNEQFF,TGTGCCAGCAGCGTAGAGGGACAGGCGGTCAATGAGCAGTTCTTC
TRBJ1-3,TRBV7-8,NA,CASRPTGSGNTIYF,TGTGCCAGCAGACCTACGGGCTCTGGAAACACCATATATTTT
TRBJ2-1,TRBV7-2,TRBD2,CASSPRLAGGRNEQFF,TGTGCCAGCAGCCCCCGACTAGCGGGGGGGCGCAATGAGCAGTTCTTC
TRBJ1-2,TRBV6-5,NA,CASSYQHRENYGYTF,TGTGCCAGCAGTTACCAGCACAGGGAAAACTATGGCTACACCTTC
TRBJ2-2,TRBV9,NA,CASSVAGGELFF,TGTGCCAGCAGCGTAGCGGGCGGGGAGCTGTTTTTT
TRBJ1-1,TRBV29-1,TRBD1,CSTRQGAEAFF,TGCAGCACTCGACAGGGGGCTGAAGCTTTCTTT
TRBJ1-1,TRBV19,TRBD1,CASSIRTGGRGTEAFF,TGTGCCAGTAGTATCCGGACAGGGGGCCGGGGTACTGAAGCTTTCTTT
TRBJ1-5,TRBV19,TRBD1,CASRSRDSPWEPQHF,TGTGCCAGTAGATCCCGGGACAGCCCCTGGGAGCCCCAGCATTTT
TRBJ1-5,TRBV25-1,TRBD1,CASSGRTGGYDQPQHF,TGTGCCAGCAGTGGGAGAACAGGGGGGTACGATCAGCCCCAGCATTTT
TRBJ2-7,TRBV7-9,TRBD2,CATGHSGSMYEQYF,TGTGCCACCGGGCATAGCGGGAGTATGTACGAGCAGTACTTC
TRBJ2-1,TRBV9,TRBD2,CASSLRSTSTDEQFF,TGTGCCAGCAGCCTGCGTTCGACTAGCACCGATGAGCAGTTCTTC
TRBJ2-5,TRBV6-1,TRBD2,CASSGQREQTQYF,TGTGCCAGCAGTGGCCAGCGGGAGCAGACCCAGTACTTC
TRBJ2-7,TRBV4-1,NA,CASSQTGSLREQYF,TGCGCCAGCAGCCAAACAGGTTCCCTCCGCGAGCAGTACTTC
TRBJ2-2,TRBV5-5,TRBD1,CASRKTGTGTGELFF,TGTGCCAGCAGAAAGACAGGGACGGGGACCGGGGAGCTGTTTTTT
TRBJ1-6,TRBV4-1,TRBD1,CASSQALGTGSSPLHF,TGCGCCAGCAGCCAGGCCTTAGGGACAGGGAGTTCACCCCTCCACTTT
TRBJ2-7,TRBV6-1,NA,CASTLSVYEQYF,TGTGCCAGCACCCTCAGTGTCTACGAGCAGTACTTC
TRBJ1-6,TRBV7-9,TRBD1,CASSFGTGKSSPLHF,TGTGCCAGCAGCTTTGGGACAGGGAAGAGTTCACCCCTCCACTTT
TRBJ2-2,TRBV11-2,NA,CASSLRRGDGELFF,TGTGCCAGCAGCTTACGTCGGGGAGACGGGGAGCTGTTTTTT
TRBJ1-2,TRBV18,NA,CASSIQGDDGYTF,TGTGCCAGCTCAATTCAGGGTGACGATGGCTACACCTTC
TRBJ1-1,TRBV19,NA,CASSITAQNTEAFF,TGTGCCAGTAGTATAACCGCGCAGAACACTGAAGCTTTCTTT
TRBJ2-3,TRBV6-5,TRBD2,CATTSGNTQYF,TGTGCCACCACCAGCGGGAACACGCAGTATTTT
TRBJ1-4,TRBV29-1,TRBD1,CSVEELTGGEKLFF,TGCAGCGTTGAAGAATTGACAGGGGGAGAAAAACTGTTTTTT
TRBJ2-6,TRBV15,NA,CATSREGAGGANVLTF,TGTGCCACCAGCAGAGAAGGGGCAGGCGGGGCCAACGTCCTGACTTTC
TRBJ1-6,TRBV11-2,TRBD1,CASSQLARGQGSPLHF,TGTGCCAGCAGTCAGCTCGCCAGGGGGCAAGGTTCACCCCTCCACTTT
TRBJ2-1,TRBV23-1,NA,CASILLPRPGGPVSYNEQFF,TGCGCCAGCATCCTCCTTCCGCGGCCTGGGGGCCCAGTGAGCTACAATGAGCAGTTCTTC
TRBJ2-7,TRBV7-9,NA,CASSGTSPSEQYF,TGTGCCAGCAGTGGTACTTCCCCCTCCGAGCAGTACTTC
TRBJ1-2,TRBV12-2,NA,CASRPGQGHGYTF,TGTGCAAGTCGCCCGGGACAGGGACATGGCTACACCTTC
TRBJ2-7,TRBV7-9,NA,CASQDSSYEQYF,TGTGCCAGCCAGGACAGCTCCTACGAGCAGTACTTC
TRBJ1-2,TRBV29-1,NA,CSVEDLPNYGYTF,TGCAGCGTTGAAGATCTCCCTAACTATGGCTACACCTTC
TRBJ2-7,TRBV19,NA,CASSIGGYEQYF,TGTGCCAGTAGTATAGGAGGTTACGAGCAGTACTTC
TRBJ1-1,TRBV19,TRBD1,CASSRHAQGAGAFF,TGTGCCAGTAGTAGACACGCACAGGGGGCTGGTGCTTTCTTT
TRBJ1-2,TRBV6-1,NA,CASSGSGSYGYTF,TGTGCCAGCAGTGGCTCGGGAAGCTATGGCTACACCTTC
TRBJ2-2,TRBV6-4,TRBD1,CASREQGYTGELFF,TGTGCCAGCAGAGAACAGGGGTACACCGGGGAGCTGTTTTTT
TRBJ2-7,TRBV6-4,NA,CASSDAQNEQYF,TGTGCCAGCAGTGACGCCCAGAACGAGCAGTACTTC
TRBJ2-5,TRBV19,TRBD2,CASSSGRAGETQYF,TGTGCCAGTAGTAGCGGGAGGGCCGGTGAGACCCAGTACTTC
TRBJ1-2,TRBV7-2,NA,CASSPRQERYGYTF,TGTGCCAGCAGCCCGCGACAGGAACGTTATGGCTACACCTTC